This T cell receptor beta chain is drawn from a study of siplizumab effects on memory and regulatory T cells (dated by TCRdb to about 2019). About the investigation overall: The effect of the anti-CD2 antibody siplizumab on alloreactive T-cell subsets was examined in allogeneic mixed lymphocyte reactions constructed from human PBMCs. Study-wide findings and limitations: The cumulative frequency of alloreactive sequences traceable to unstimulated CD4+ memory T cells was significantly reduced by siplizumab. Among mappable alloreactive CD4+ clones, an average Treg-derived fraction of over 60% was observed with siplizumab, compared with roughly 28% in control reactions. Unstimulated naive T cells appeared more diverse than memory T cells, and naive cells seemed to contribute substantially to the alloresponse. For roughly 75-97% of proliferating CD4+ or CD8+ clones, no naive or memory phenotype could be assigned. Because sequences below about 10^-5 frequency were poorly captured, only a minor fraction of alloreactive clones could be mapped to unstimulated subsets. Whether proliferating Tregs from siplizumab cultures were suppressive was not functionally confirmed.

Sorted unstimulated T cells and proliferating T cells recovered from mixed lymphocyte reactions underwent TCRbeta CDR3 sequencing. Fresh whole blood from nine to ten HLA-typed healthy donors was used as the source from which PBMCs were isolated. The library was prepared using the immunoSEQ multiplex PCR assay. The deep sequencing platform assayed approximately 100,000 TCR templates per sample. Genomic DNA extracted from sorted T cells was used for TCRbeta CDR3 sequencing. Under the source paper's analysis protocol: Clonal analysis of TCRbeta CDR3 data was done in the R programming language. Comparing unstimulated samples against CFSE-low samples taken after the reaction was how alloreactive CD4+ and CD8+ clones were defined. By matching sequences to the repertoires of sorted unstimulated Treg and non-Treg cells, each alloreactive CD4+ clone was assigned a regulatory or non-regulatory origin. TCRdb retrieved this table from immuneACCESS and kept in-frame rearrangements only. Not all clones are present; in checked studies, unresolved V genes account for under half, and no reason is known for the remainder. V, J and clone size reflect that table, while D and trimming were determined from the DNA. Here the sample has 97,000 or so clones; 92% occur a single time. 1% to 1.3% of the sample rests with the top ten.

The germline V gene supplies CDR1 MDHEN and CDR2 SYDVKM. V is pared back by 6 bases and J by 4 bases, with 10 bases lying between the germline termini. Inclusive of the bounding cysteine and phenylalanine, the CDR3 is 13 residues long. Kept here is only the CDR3 DNA, which spans 39 bases and is read in frame from base 1. Comment on this clone: The target of this receptor is not known. Base qualities are not recorded, but no much larger clone differs from it by a single base.

The sequenced sample consisted of CD4+ T cells sorted from blood. The sequence was obtained from a human donor in good health. The V and J genes are TRBV28 and TRBJ1-3; the D gene cannot be named for sure. The CDR3 sequence is CASRGPEGNTIYF. The DNA sequence is TGTGCCAGCAGAGGACCGGAAGGAAACACCATATATTTT.